This T cell receptor (beta chain) was sequenced in a study of Graves' ophthalmopathy and Graves' hyperthyroidism. Study as a whole: The authors collected peripheral blood at initial diagnosis, before any treatment. Study observations and caveats: Among thyroid clonotypes expanded above 0.001 frequency, most also appeared in blood.

The sequenced template was RNA, covering the TCR beta CDR3 region. A first-round RT-PCR used HTBI primers, followed by a second-round multiplex PCR. TCRdb re-called the multiplex PCR reads through MiXCR, storing one row per CDR3 protein. The table records approximately 410,000 distinct CDR3 sequences, 15% of them present only once. V was trimmed by 4 bases and J by 6 bases, leaving 13 bases between them. CDR1 is SGHRS and CDR2 is YFSETQ in the germline V gene. This CDR3 is 13 amino acids long. Comments on this clonotype: Its matching antigen is unknown.

Each diagnosis was determined on the basis of clinical symptoms, serum thyroxine, TRAb, thyroid ultrasound and orbital computed tomography. As the starting material, more than 8 ml of fresh peripheral blood yielded the PBMCs. The sequence was collected from a woman younger than 30 with stable Graves' hyperthyroidism. The sequenced sample was peripheral blood. The V call is TRBV5-1, the J call TRBJ1-1, with no clear D. The CDR3, as DNA: TGCGCCAGCAGCAGTAAAGCGAGGGCTGAAGCTTTCTTT. This gives the protein CASSSKARAEAFF.